This TCR beta chain appears in the sequencing data of a study of PD-L1 blockade in urothelial cancer. Looking at the study overall: Reported median T cell count for blood samples was 120,000 to 150,000.

Regarding time point: peripheral blood 6 weeks after treatment start. Patients each gave 1 to 8 samples, pretreatment and on-treatment. TCRdb keeps only in-frame clones here, not all; method: immunoSEQ multiplex PCR. The data contain around 110,000 clones, around nine tenths of them singletons. Germline V gives CDR1 MDHEN, CDR2 SYDVKM. The CDR3 runs 16 residues. V was clipped by 5 bases and J by 2 bases, with 13 bases between them. The chain recombines TRBV28 with TRBJ2-6; maybe TRBD1 (6 bases). Sequenced here: PBMCs, sampled around atezolizumab (anti-PD-L1) treatment. This receptor was obtained from a man in his 60s with urothelial cancer. As DNA, the CDR3 is TGTGCCAGCAGTCAGACAGGACCGGCTGGGGCCAACGTCCTGACTTTC. Its translation is CASSQTGPAGANVLTF.